The rows below give T cell receptor beta chains drawn from one sample of a study of patients and donors after allogeneic stem cell transplantation. TCRdb called the RT-PCR reads again in MiXCR, with one record for every CDR3 protein. This sample yields about a million distinct CDR3 sequences, of which more than 15% are seen a single time; around 5.5% belongs to the top ten. Sequences were obtained from blood, either unsorted or a sorted T cell fraction (not recorded which). Receptor source: a human donor who was either an allogeneic HSCT recipient or a stem cell or donor lymphocyte infusion donor (not recorded which). It is not recorded whose cells these are; they may come from a transplant donor. Each CDR3 is given with its conserved first and last residue. D genes are given only for firm matches. Clone size is given for some rows only: seen once, a few or many times, or a class if the clone is expanded.

j_call d_call v_call clone_size cdr3_aa cdr3_nt
TRBJ2-3 - TRBV3-1 - CASSHTITDTQYF TGTGCCAGCAGCCACACAATCACAGATACGCAGTATTTT
TRBJ2-4 - TRBV20-1 - CSATAGGIQYF TGCAGTGCTACGGCCGGGGGCATTCAGTACTTC
TRBJ1-6 - TRBV7-2 few CASTYDLRQTYNSPLHF TGTGCCAGCACCTATGATTTAAGACAGACCTATAATTCACCCCTCCACTTT
TRBJ2-1 - TRBV7-2 few CASSFRGAKVQFF TGTGCCAGCAGTTTTCGAGGGGCTAAGGTGCAGTTCTTC
TRBJ2-1 - TRBV24-1 few CATSDFGPYNEQFF TGTGCCACCAGTGATTTCGGTCCGTACAATGAGCAGTTCTTC
TRBJ1-4 - TRBV20-1 many CSARDSQGGEKLFF TGCAGTGCTAGAGATTCGCAGGGCGGCGAAAAACTGTTTTTT
TRBJ1-2 TRBD1 TRBV2 - CASKNQQGANYGYTF TGTGCCAGCAAAAACCAGCAGGGGGCCAATTATGGCTACACCTTC
TRBJ1-2 TRBD1 TRBV29-1 - CSVVIRSRRQGHYGYTF TGCAGCGTTGTAATCCGTTCTCGCCGACAGGGCCACTATGGCTACACCTTC
TRBJ2-7 - TRBV20-1 - CSASSLSSGHYEQYF TGCAGTGCTAGTAGTCTTTCCTCGGGACACTACGAGCAGTACTTC
TRBJ2-3 - TRBV11-2 - CASSGTGSDTQYF TGTGCCAGCAGCGGCACAGGGTCAGATACGCAGTATTTT
TRBJ2-3 - TRBV9 few CASSVGVGFTDTQYF TGTGCCAGCAGCGTAGGAGTAGGTTTCACAGATACGCAGTATTTT
TRBJ2-1 - TRBV20-1 few CSVLDYLIHNEQFF TGCAGTGTCCTCGACTATCTAATACACAATGAGCAGTTCTTC
TRBJ1-5 - TRBV10-3 - CAISEEGSNQPQHF TGTGCCATCAGTGAGGAGGGTTCCAATCAGCCCCAGCATTTT
TRBJ2-4 - TRBV7-9 - CASSSDSQKLLLGYF TGTGCCAGCAGCTCGGATAGCCAAAAACTCCTTTTGGGGTACTTC
TRBJ2-2 - TRBV27 - CASSWGSYTGELFF TGTGCCAGCAGTTGGGGGAGCTATACCGGGGAGCTGTTTTTT
TRBJ2-1 TRBD2 TRBV5-1 many CASSSGTSGSLFSYNEQFF TGCGCCAGCAGCTCGGGGACTAGCGGGAGCCTGTTCTCCTACAATGAGCAGTTCTTC
TRBJ2-7 TRBD1 TRBV20-1 many CSASSGTGGYEQYF TGCAGTGCTAGTTCCGGGACAGGGGGTTACGAGCAGTACTTC
TRBJ1-1 - TRBV4-1 - CASSQGLDEAFF TGCGCCAGCAGCCAGGGTTTGGATGAAGCTTTCTTT
TRBJ2-3 - TRBV7-2 few CASSLTLDTDTQYF TGTGCCAGCAGCTTAACGCTAGACACAGATACGCAGTATTTT
TRBJ2-3 - TRBV7-3 - CASSPPQVGNTQYF TGTGCCAGCAGCCCGCCACAGGTTGGAAATACGCAGTATTTT
TRBJ2-1 - TRBV19 few CASSATGNEQFF TGTGCCAGTAGTGCCACAGGGAATGAGCAGTTCTTC
TRBJ1-6 - TRBV5-5 few CASTTEANYNSPLHF TGTGCCAGCACTACGGAAGCTAACTATAATTCACCCCTCCACTTT
TRBJ1-5 - TRBV12-3/TRBV12-4 - CASSPGESNQPQHF TGTGCCAGCAGCCCAGGGGAGAGCAATCAGCCCCAGCATTTT
TRBJ2-7 TRBD1 TRBV18 - CASSPDRVQENEQYF TGTGCCAGCTCACCAGACAGGGTGCAAGAGAACGAGCAGTACTTC
TRBJ1-5 - TRBV10-2 many CASSDRDQPQHF TGCGCCAGCAGTGACAGGGATCAGCCCCAGCATTTT
TRBJ2-3 - TRBV9 few CASSVLGRAITDTQYF TGTGCCAGCAGCGTATTGGGCAGGGCTATCACAGATACGCAGTATTTT
TRBJ2-7 - TRBV5-1 few CASSLVGGFEQYF TGCGCCAGCAGCTTGGTCGGGGGCTTCGAGCAGTACTTC
TRBJ1-1 - TRBV6-5 - CASSSPFGGASTEAFF TGTGCCAGCAGTTCCCCCTTTGGCGGGGCCTCCACTGAAGCTTTCTTT
TRBJ2-7 TRBD1 TRBV20-1 - CSARDAGDRAHEQYF TGCAGTGCTAGAGATGCCGGGGACAGGGCCCACGAGCAGTACTTC
TRBJ2-7 - TRBV10-3 - CAISNGQTLSLWEQYF TGTGCCATCAGTAACGGACAGACCCTTTCTCTGTGGGAGCAGTACTTC
TRBJ1-2 - TRBV20-1 - CSARDSGPSGYTF TGCAGTGCTAGAGATTCTGGCCCATCTGGCTACACCTTC
TRBJ2-7 - TRBV5-1 - CASSLEGGSTYEQYF TGCGCCAGCAGCTTGGAGGGGGGGTCTACCTACGAGCAGTACTTC
TRBJ2-7 TRBD1 TRBV12-3/TRBV12-4 few CASSPETGASYEQYF TGTGCCAGCAGTCCCGAGACAGGGGCCTCCTACGAGCAGTACTTC
TRBJ2-1 - TRBV20-1 few CSARGPKNNEQFF TGCAGTGCTAGAGGCCCTAAAAACAATGAGCAGTTCTTC
TRBJ2-4 - TRBV20-1 few CSAGDIKNIQYF TGCAGTGCTGGGGACATCAAAAACATTCAGTACTTC